In this sample, the clone carrying this T cell receptor (beta chain) turned up a few times. Via MiXCR, TCRdb re-called the RT-PCR reads, giving one row per CDR3 protein. The table records about 500,000 distinct CDR3 sequences, 15% to 20% of them present only once. The data were obtained in a study of response to subunit inactivated influenza vaccine. Looked up from germline, CDR1 is SQVTM and CDR2 is ANQGSEA. V was trimmed by 2 bases and J by 6 bases, leaving 11 bases between them. The CDR3 runs to 13 residues. The chain has TRBV29-1 and TRBJ1-5; D gene unclear. The receptor's source is a man aged 50 to 75 who received an inactivated influenza vaccine. This specimen was CD4+ T cells sorted from PBMCs, taken approximately 25 months after vaccination. The CDR3 region is CSVESITGQPQHF. The DNA for the CDR3 is TGCAGCGTTGAAAGCATAACGGGTCAGCCCCAGCATTTT.